The source of this T cell receptor (beta chain) is a study of control samples from healthy donors and cancer patients. Assay used: immunoSEQ multiplex PCR; TCRdb lists only in-frame clones, some missing. The sample consists of about 60,000 clones, 65% to 90% of them appearing once. The CDR3 runs 15 residues. After removal of 4 bases from V and 1 base from J, the junction contained 6 bases not matched to a gene. Germline V lookup: CDR1 SGHNT, CDR2 YYREEE (reference sequence). This clonotype was sampled from a man aged 35 to 55 in good health. The rearrangement links TRBV5-4 to TRBJ1-1; 8 bases line up with TRBD1. What was sequenced was blood. The CDR3 DNA reads TGTGCCAGCAGCCCTAGGACAGGGTGGAACACTGAAGCTTTCTTT. Its translation: CASSPRTGWNTEAFF.